This T cell receptor (beta chain) was found in a study of shared clonotypes between healthy human individuals. TCRdb keeps only in-frame clones here, not all; method: immunoSEQ multiplex PCR. The table has 1.5 million to 2.5 million clones, less than 95% seen once. A single count supports this clone. Other DNA sequences within the sample encode an identical CDR3. This CDR3 is built from 14 residues. V lost 5 bases to trimming and J lost 5 bases; unmatched junction nucleotides: 7. The germline CDR1 and CDR2 sequences are MNHEY and SVGAGI. Cells designated naive CD8 were CD45RO-negative and were positively selected for CCR7, with terminally differentiated effector memory CD45RA+ cells excluded.

The receptor comes from a man between 18 and 35 years old in good health. J is TRBJ1-2 and V is TRBV6-5; the match to TRBD1 covers 8 bases. The sequencing input was naive CD8+ T cells sorted from blood. The CDR3 DNA sequence: TGTGCCAGCAGTCCTGGGACAGGAGATTATGGCTACACCTTC. It specifies CASSPGTGDYGYTF.